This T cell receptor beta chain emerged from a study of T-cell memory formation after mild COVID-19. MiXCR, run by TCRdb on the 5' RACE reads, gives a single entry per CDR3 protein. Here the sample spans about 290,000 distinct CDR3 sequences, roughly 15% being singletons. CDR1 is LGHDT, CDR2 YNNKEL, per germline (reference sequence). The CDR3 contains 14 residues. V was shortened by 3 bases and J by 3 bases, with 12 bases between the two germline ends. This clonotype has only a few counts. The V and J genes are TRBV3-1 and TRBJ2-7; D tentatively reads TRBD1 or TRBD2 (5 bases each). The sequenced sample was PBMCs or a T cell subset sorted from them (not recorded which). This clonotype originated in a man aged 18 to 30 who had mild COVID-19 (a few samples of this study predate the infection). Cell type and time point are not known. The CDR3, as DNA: TGTGCCAGCAGCCACGGGACGGCGAACTACGAGCAGTACGTC. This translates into CASSHGTANYEQYV.